The 8 T cell receptor beta chains below come from one sample, sequenced in a study of graft-versus-host responses after intestinal transplantation. From the graft tissue, intraepithelial and lamina propria lymphocytes were released through processing. TCRdb's table, derived via immunoSEQ multiplex PCR, lists solely in-frame clones and lacks some. This sample has fewer than 9,500 clones, with about 74% found just once. This material consisted of ileum tissue, taken around 490 days after intestinal transplant. The receptors here all came from a human patient who received an intestinal transplant, so some T cells may come from the graft donor.

V gene TRBV11-2 combines with J gene TRBJ2-5; D is uncertain. Germline loops: CDR1 SGHAT, CDR2 FQNNGV. Trimming stripped 5 bases from V and 8 bases from J, with 12 bases between. This CDR3 comprises 12 residues. CDR3 amino acids: CASSPEGLTQYF. The CDR3 DNA follows: TGTGCCAGCAGCCCGGAAGGGCTTACCCAGTACTTC.

This chain joins TRBV2 and TRBJ2-7; D uncertain. Germline V gene lookup returns CDR1 SNHLY and CDR2 FYNNEI. The CDR3 contains 11 residues. Trimming took off 6 bases at V and 0 bases at J, with 3 bases between the two ends. DNA of the CDR3: TGTGCCAGCAGGGCCTCCTACGAGCAGTACTTC. It yields the protein CASRASYEQYF.

The CDR3 loop is CASSNDRVETQYF. Here the CDR3 DNA reads TGTGCCAGTAGCAACGACAGGGTCGAGACCCAGTACTTC. The rearrangement uses TRBV19 and TRBJ2-5, with TRBD1 matching over 7 bases. Germline V lookup: CDR1 LNHDA, CDR2 SQIVND (reference sequence). CDR3 size: 13 residues. With V trimmed by 6 bases and J by 5 bases, 6 bases remained unmatched.

The sample holds one count of this clone. This rearrangement joins TRBV18 to TRBJ1-5; D might be TRBD1 (5 bases). V shed 0 bases and J shed 3 bases, with 12 bases lying between them. This CDR3 region has 16 residues. Germline lookup yields CDR1 KGHSH and CDR2 LQKENI. CDR3 in amino acids: CASSPPRGSHNQPQHF. CDR3 nucleotide sequence: TGTGCCAGCTCACCACCACGGGGGTCCCACAATCAGCCCCAGCATTTT. The full variable domain, in which reference TRBV18 and TRBJ1-5 provide the parts outside the CDR3, is NAGVMQNPRHLVRRRGQEARLRCSPMKGHSHVYWYRQLPEEGLKFMVYLQKENIIDESGMPKERFSAEFPKEGPSILRIQQVVRGDSAAYFCASSPPRGSHNQPQHFGDGTRLSIL.

The chain is built from TRBV6-5 and TRBJ2-7; no definite D call. Per germline, CDR1 MNHEY and CDR2 SVGAGI. V was pared by 2 bases and J by 5 bases, with 16 bases between. The CDR3 spans 15 residues. CDR3 region: CASSYGPESRHEQYF. CDR3 sequence (DNA): TGTGCCAGCAGTTACGGGCCAGAAAGTCGCCACGAGCAGTACTTC.

This clone was counted only a few times. The chain combines TRBV11-3 with TRBJ2-1; 11 nucleotides match TRBD2. CDR1 is SGHNT, CDR2 YENEEA, per germline. CDR3 length: 17 residues. Losses at the gene ends were 4 bases for V and 6 bases for J; bases not matched to a gene: 11. The CDR3, as DNA: TGTGCCAGCAGCTCCCCCCTCCTAGCGGGAGGACCCAATGAGCAGTTCTTC. Amino acid sequence: CASSSPLLAGGPNEQFF.

The rearrangement joins TRBV27 to TRBJ2-2; 7 bases fit TRBD1. Germline V gives CDR1 MNHEY, CDR2 SMNVEV (reference sequence). V lost 5 bases, J lost 5 bases, and 14 bases stayed unmatched. The CDR3 covers 17 residues. CDR3 sequence reads: CASSRQRTGSGTGELFF. In DNA, the CDR3 is TGTGCCAGCAGTCGCCAGAGGACAGGATCGGGGACCGGGGAGCTGTTTTTT.

The V gene is TRBV2, the J gene TRBJ1-4; no clear D. The V end was cut by 5 bases, the J end by 0 bases, with 7 bases between. The germline V gene has CDR1 SNHLY and CDR2 FYNNEI. CDR3 length: 14 amino acids. The CDR3 nucleotides read TGTGCCAGCAGTCCCCCGGCAACTAATGAAAAACTGTTTTTT. Translation: CASSPPATNEKLFF.